The entry below describes one T cell receptor beta chain. This sample stems from a study of shared clonotypes between healthy human individuals. The naive CD8 fraction comprised CD45RO-negative cells positively selected for CCR7 and excluded terminally differentiated effector memory CD45RA+ cells. Germline CDR1 and CDR2: SEHNR and FQNEAQ (reference sequence). This CDR3 has 15 amino acids. V lost 5 bases and J lost 0, with 14 bases in between. A deep-level run was used for the assay. Profiled with immunoSEQ multiplex PCR; TCRdb holds only in-frame clones, not every one. The sample yields about 550,000 clones, 95% seen once.

Sample: naive CD8+ T cells sorted from blood. The V and J genes are TRBV7-9 and TRBJ2-7; D remains unclear. The origin of this receptor is a woman younger than 45 in good health. The CDR3 spells CASSKDGLGSYEQYF. The CDR3 DNA is TGTGCCAGCAGCAAGGACGGCTTGGGCTCCTACGAGCAGTACTTC.